This T cell receptor (beta chain) was identified during a study of T-cell memory formation after mild COVID-19. Regarding the study as a whole: There were some responding clones in pre-infection memory, which suggested that cross-reactive memory had joined.

V was shortened by 4 bases and J by 2 bases, with 12 bases between the two germline ends. The CDR3 length is 15 residues. CDR1 is LGHDT, CDR2 YNNKEL, per germline (reference sequence). Each CDR3 protein is one row after TCRdb ran MiXCR on the 5' RACE reads. Of roughly 340,000 distinct CDR3 sequences listed, 15% are singletons. As to this clonotype: Its target is unknown.

Sequenced material: PBMCs or a T cell subset sorted from them (not recorded which). The rearrangement uses TRBV3-1 and TRBJ1-5; weak D call: TRBD1 (5 bases). The receptor comes from a man between 18 and 35 years old who had mild COVID-19 (a few samples of this study predate the infection). Cell type and time point are not known. The CDR3 coding sequence is TGTGCCAGCAGCCCAGGGACCCTCCGCAATCAGCCCCAGCATTTT. It codes for CASSPGTLRNQPQHF.